Presented here are 22 T cell receptor beta chains from one specimen sequenced in a study of a mutant IDH1 vaccine in newly diagnosed glioma. These TCRs are of unknown antigen specificity. Indicated time point: week 35, safety follow-up. Vaccination comprised doses that each held 300 ug of mutant IDH1 20-mer peptide, plus topical imiquimod. Sequencing was performed with immunoSEQ multiplex PCR; in TCRdb, only in-frame clones are kept and a portion is missing. The data show about 41,000 clones, with roughly nine tenths seen just once and about 1.5% held by the top ten. The starting material was PBMCs, obtained from a glioma patient whose treatment included an IDH1 peptide vaccine. Receptors originate from a man aged 40-50 years with glioma.

The chain links TRBV27 to TRBJ2-1; D gene uncertain. The V and J ends lost 1 base and 7 bases respectively, with 5 bases between them. CDR3 size: 12 residues. Germline V gene data show CDR1 as MNHEY and CDR2 as SMNVEV (reference sequence). This CDR3 is CASSLFGNEQFF. CDR3 DNA: TGTGCCAGCAGTTTATTTGGTAATGAGCAGTTCTTC.

This chain connects TRBV5-1 to TRBJ2-3, with 7 positions matching TRBD1. The CDR3 has 15 amino acids. Unmatched junction bases numbered 7, after V lost 4 bases and J lost 2 bases. Germline loops: CDR1 SGHRS, CDR2 YFSETQ. The CDR3 DNA follows: TGCGCCAGCAGCCCCACCACAGGGGCCACAGATACGCAGTATTTT. Encoded protein: CASSPTTGATDTQYF. Together with reference TRBV5-1 and TRBJ2-3, the CDR3 gives the full variable domain: KAGVTQTPRYLIKTRGQQVTLSCSPISGHRSVSWYQQTPGQGLQFLFEYFSETQRNKGNFPGRFSGRQFSNSRSEMNVSTLELGDSALYLCASSPTTGATDTQYFGPGTRLTVL.

CDR3 amino acids: CASNVPGIQETQYF. CDR3 coding DNA: TGTGCCAGTAACGTGCCAGGTATCCAAGAGACCCAGTACTTC. The genes are TRBV19 and TRBJ2-5; D is undetermined. In germline, CDR1 is LNHDA, CDR2 SQIVND (reference sequence). CDR3 length equals 14 residues. Trimming removed 7 bases from V and 1 base from J, with 13 bases in between.

This sequence joins TRBV19 and TRBJ2-5, with 9 bases aligning to TRBD1. CDR1 is LNHDA and CDR2 is SQIVND in the germline V gene (reference sequence). This CDR3 is built from 15 residues. The V gene end was trimmed by 3 bases and the J gene end by 4 bases; junction bases not matched to a gene: 6. CDR3 region: CASSMTGGIRETQYF. Written as DNA, the CDR3 is TGTGCCAGTAGTATGACAGGGGGGATTAGAGAGACCCAGTACTTC.

The V gene is TRBV5-1, the J gene TRBJ1-4; a possible D gene is TRBD1 (5 bases). CDR3 size: 16 residues. Between the trimmed V and J ends, which lost 3 bases and 3 bases, there was a span of 15 bases. CDR1 SGHRS and CDR2 YFSETQ come from the germline V gene. The CDR3 DNA reads TGCGCCAGCAGCTACGCTGGGACGGCTTCTAATGAAAAACTGTTTTTT. Its translation is CASSYAGTASNEKLFF. Based on the CDR3 plus reference TRBV5-1 and TRBJ1-4, the full variable domain is KAGVTQTPRYLIKTRGQQVTLSCSPISGHRSVSWYQQTPGQGLQFLFEYFSETQRNKGNFPGRFSGRQFSNSRSEMNVSTLELGDSALYLCASSYAGTASNEKLFFGSGTQLSVL.

V usage is TRBV30 and J usage is TRBJ1-3; D remains ambiguous. V lost 1 base to trimming and J lost 0 bases, with 4 bases between them. The CDR3 loop spans 13 amino acids. CDR1 and CDR2 (germline): GTSNPN, SVGIG (reference sequence). The CDR3 is CAWSGLSGNTIYF. CDR3 in DNA: TGTGCCTGGAGTGGCCTCTCTGGAAACACCATATATTTT.

The V and J genes are TRBV6-5 and TRBJ1-4; the D is unclear. Germline V lookup: CDR1 MNHEY, CDR2 SVGAGI. Trimming shortened V by 6 bases and J by 3 bases, and 11 bases separated the two germline ends. The CDR3 covers 14 residues. The CDR3 region has the DNA TGTGCCAGCAGCCGCGGGATAGCTAATGAAAAACTGTTTTTT. It codes for CASSRGIANEKLFF.

V usage is TRBV25-1 and J usage is TRBJ2-7; 9 nucleotides match TRBD1. V shed 3 bases and J 4 bases; nucleotides not matched to a gene: 4. CDR3 length: 14 amino acids. The germline V gene encodes CDR1 MGHDK and CDR2 SYGVNS. CDR3 sequence: CASSDPGQGYEQYF. The CDR3 nucleotides read TGTGCCAGCAGTGATCCGGGACAGGGTTACGAGCAGTACTTC.

This chain connects TRBV27 to TRBJ1-2; D is uncertain. Trimming stripped 8 bases from V and 4 bases from J, with 17 bases between. The germline V gene encodes CDR1 MNHEY and CDR2 SMNVEV (reference sequence). The CDR3 consists of 14 residues. The CDR3 DNA sequence: TGTGCCAGCTCAACCACTTACATGGGCTATGGCTACACCTTC. Residues: CASSTTYMGYGYTF.

The chain employs TRBV30 and TRBJ1-6, with D tentatively TRBD1 (5 bases). CDR3 length equals 13 residues. CDR1 and CDR2 (germline): GTSNPN, SVGIG (reference sequence). Trimming cost V 3 bases and J 12 bases, with 15 bases left between them. The CDR3 sequence: CAWRGPSNGPLHF. CDR3 nucleotides: TGTGCCTGGAGGGGACCTTCGAATGGACCCCTCCACTTT.

This chain uses TRBV7-9 with TRBJ1-3; D remains ambiguous. This CDR3 is built from 14 residues. Per the germline V gene, CDR1 is SEHNR and CDR2 is FQNEAQ (reference sequence). V was pared by 5 bases and J by 4 bases, with 12 bases between. This chain's CDR3 is CASSPDSPGNTIYF. In DNA form, the CDR3 reads TGTGCCAGCAGCCCCGATTCGCCCGGAAACACCATATATTTT.

J is TRBJ1-3 and V is TRBV30; TRBD1 agrees at 7 bases. The CDR3 covers 17 residues. V shed 5 bases, J shed 0 bases, and the junction held 13 bases outside the gene matches. CDR1 GTSNPN and CDR2 SVGIG come from the germline V gene (reference sequence). This CDR3 reads CAWGGTVPNSSGNTIYF. The CDR3 DNA sequence: TGTGCCTGGGGAGGGACAGTCCCAAATTCCTCTGGAAACACCATATATTTT.

The rearrangement uses TRBV10-3 and TRBJ1-1; 8 bases are shared with TRBD1. Germline lookup yields CDR1 ENHRY and CDR2 SYGVKD. Germline trimming cut 0 bases from V and 1 base from J; bases unmatched to any gene: 13. CDR3 length equals 19 residues. The CDR3 sequence: CAISESSGQVRLPNTEAFF. Written as DNA, the CDR3 is TGTGCCATCAGTGAGTCTTCGGGACAGGTTAGACTACCGAACACTGAAGCTTTCTTT.

V and J are TRBV21-1 and TRBJ2-4. TRBV21-1 is tagged as a pseudogene. The CDR3 has 16 amino acids. This CDR3 reads CASSKAVGGTKNIQYF. CDR3 DNA sequence: TGTGCCAGCAGCAAAGCGGTAGGGGGGACCAAAAACATTCAGTACTTC.

CDR3 in amino acids: CASSWNQGNTGELFF. Here the CDR3 DNA reads TGTGCCAGCAGCTGGAATCAGGGGAACACCGGGGAGCTGTTTTTT. V usage is TRBV11-1 and J usage is TRBJ2-2; TRBD1 might be the D (5 bases). The CDR3 covers 15 residues. Germline V gene sequence: CDR1 SGHAT, CDR2 FQDESV (reference sequence). V was clipped by 4 bases and J by 1 base, with 10 bases between them.

V gene TRBV19 combines with J gene TRBJ1-1, with D unclear. V was shortened by 4 bases and J by 0 bases, with 9 bases between the two germline ends. CDR3 length equals 14 residues. Germline CDR1 LNHDA, CDR2 SQIVND (reference sequence). Here the CDR3 DNA reads TGTGCCAGTAGTAGCATACGGGTGAACACTGAAGCTTTCTTT. Translating gives CASSSIRVNTEAFF.

This clone was seen once. This chain uses TRBV5-5 with TRBJ1-6, with D possibly being TRBD1 (6 bases). V lost 4 bases and J 7 bases, leaving 15 bases between the germline ends. From germline, CDR1 is SGHKS and CDR2 YYEKEE (reference sequence). The length of the CDR3 is 15 residues. DNA of the CDR3: TGTGCCAGCAGCCCTACAGCTAGGGGGAATTCACCCCTCCACTTT. Its translation is CASSPTARGNSPLHF. Combining the CDR3 with reference TRBV5-5 and TRBJ1-6 gives the whole variable domain DAGVTQSPTHLIKTRGQQVTLRCSPISGHKSVSWYQQVLGQGPQFIFQYYEKEERGRGNFPDRFSARQFPNYSSELNVNALLLGDSALYLCASSPTARGNSPLHFGNGTRLTVT.

The chain uses TRBV7-3 and TRBJ2-2; no clear D gene. The CDR3 sequence is 13 residues long. The V end was cut by 5 bases, the J end by 0 bases, with 4 bases between. Germline lookup yields CDR1 SGHTA and CDR2 FQGTGA. CDR3 bases: TGTGCCAGCAGCCCATCGAACACCGGGGAGCTGTTTTTT. This codes for CASSPSNTGELFF.

The chain joins TRBV6-5 to TRBJ2-3; D remains ambiguous. The CDR3 is 16 residues long. Trimming cost V 3 bases and J 6 bases, with 19 bases left between them. CDR1 is MNHEY and CDR2 is SVGAGI in the germline V gene. CDR3 DNA: TGTGCCAGCAGTTATTCCCCCCGACAATTTATGGATACGCAGTATTTT. Residues: CASSYSPRQFMDTQYF.

The count of this clone is one. The chain recombines TRBV10-3 with TRBJ2-1; 9 bases align to TRBD2. Germline lookup yields CDR1 ENHRY and CDR2 SYGVKD. With V trimmed by 11 bases and J by 2 bases, 16 bases remained unmatched. The CDR3 loop spans 17 amino acids. This chain's CDR3 is CAAGGGLAKEAYNEQFF. In DNA, the CDR3 is TGTGCCGCGGGAGGGGGACTCGCAAAAGAGGCCTACAATGAGCAGTTCTTC.

The rearrangement uses TRBV7-9 and TRBJ1-4, with TRBD1 matching 7 bases. The CDR3 consists of 19 residues. With V trimmed by 5 bases and J by 0 bases, 15 bases remained unmatched. Germline V gene data show CDR1 as SEHNR and CDR2 as FQNEAQ (reference sequence). CDR3 in amino acids: CASSPRGLTILATNEKLFF. The CDR3 coding sequence is TGTGCCAGCAGCCCAAGGGGGCTGACTATACTTGCAACTAATGAAAAACTGTTTTTT.

The chain joins TRBV6-5 to TRBJ1-1; D perhaps matches TRBD1 (5 bases). Germline CDR1 is MNHEY and CDR2 is SVGAGI. Between the trimmed V and J ends, which lost 5 bases and 9 bases, there was a span of 16 bases. The CDR3 loop spans 13 amino acids. CDR3 bases: TGTGCCAGCAGTGCAACCCGGGACGTACAAGCTTTCTTT. The encoded protein is CASSATRDVQAFF.